This entry lists 17 T cell receptor beta chains sequenced from one sample in a study of blood T cell repertoires in COVID-19. Sequenced by immunoSEQ multiplex PCR; TCRdb stores in-frame clones only, minus some. Altogether approximately 300,000 clones are present, around four fifths being singletons, with the ten largest covering around 4.1%. Sequences were obtained from peripheral blood. The receptors shown here come from a woman in her forties or fifties with active or convalescent COVID-19.

The chain recombines TRBV7-8 with TRBJ1-1; D may be TRBD1 (6 bases). CDR3 length equals 15 residues. Germline V gene lookup returns CDR1 SGHVS and CDR2 FQNEAQ. Trimming shortened V by 1 base and J by 12 bases, and 21 bases separated the two germline ends. The CDR3 DNA follows: TGTGCCAGCAGCTTAGTTTTTGAGACAGGTCAGCAAACTTTCTTT. Amino acid sequence: CASSLVFETGQQTFF.

The chain links TRBV20-1 to TRBJ2-5, with TRBD2 matching over 9 bases. CDR1 is DFQATT, CDR2 SNEGSKA, per germline (reference sequence). The J segment lost 0 bases and the V segment lost 3 bases, leaving 5 bases of the junction unmatched. The CDR3 contains 15 residues. CDR3 nucleotide sequence: TGCAGTGCTAGTCTGGGACTAGCAGACCAAGAGACCCAGTACTTC. This encodes CSASLGLADQETQYF.

The gene calls are TRBV28 and TRBJ1-5; D might be TRBD1 (5 bases). There are 12 residues in the CDR3. The ends were cut back, 6 bases at V and 6 bases at J, with 9 bases in the middle. Per germline, CDR1 MDHEN and CDR2 SYDVKM. This CDR3 reads CASSKRGQPQHF. CDR3 nucleotide sequence: TGTGCCAGCAGCAAAAGGGGTCAGCCCCAGCATTTT.

The J gene is TRBJ2-2, the V gene TRBV5-4, with 10 positions matching TRBD2. The CDR3 spans 17 residues. Germline-derived CDR1 and CDR2 are SGHNT and YYREEE (reference sequence). The trim removed 2 bases at V and 6 bases at J, leaving 10 bases unmatched. The CDR3 DNA reads as TGTGCCAGCAGCTTAAGTCTAGCGGGAGCATCAGCCGGGGAGCTGTTTTTT. Its protein product is CASSLSLAGASAGELFF.

The chain links TRBV2 to TRBJ2-7, with TRBD1 identical over 8 bases. The CDR3 totals 14 residues. The trim removed 6 bases at V and 6 bases at J, leaving 10 bases unmatched. Germline values: CDR1 SNHLY, CDR2 FYNNEI. CDR3 loop: CASRRETGVSEQYF. CDR3 in DNA: TGTGCCAGCAGGAGAGAGACAGGGGTGTCCGAGCAGTACTTC.

As for this clone: This sample includes further DNA sequences coding for the same CDR3. The chain couples TRBV25-1 to TRBJ1-5; the match to TRBD1 covers 9 bases. The CDR3 totals 14 residues. V lost 4 bases, J lost 4 bases, and 2 bases stayed unmatched. From germline, CDR1 is MGHDK and CDR2 SYGVNS. The CDR3 bases are TGTGCCAGCAGTGGACAGGGGGGTAATCAGCCCCAGCATTTT. This sequence encodes CASSGQGGNQPQHF.

The genes are TRBV6-2 or TRBV6-3 and TRBJ1-2; no definite D call. Trimming cost V 4 bases and J 4 bases, with 10 bases left between them. The germline gives CDR1 MNHEY, CDR2 SVGEGT. The CDR3 is 13 residues long. Here the CDR3 DNA reads TGTGCCAGCAGTTCCAAGTCGGTCTATGGCTACACCTTC. Protein product: CASSSKSVYGYTF.

The chain couples TRBV5-1 to TRBJ2-1; the match to TRBD2 covers 13 bases. The ends lost 0 bases at V and 6 bases at J; junction bases unmatched: 6. This CDR3 is 17 amino acids long. Per germline, CDR1 SGHRS and CDR2 YFSETQ. The CDR3 DNA reads as TGCGCCAGCAGCTTGGCTCTACTAGCGGGAGGGTCCAATGAGCAGTTCTTC. It encodes CASSLALLAGGSNEQFF.

The chain joins TRBV20-1 to TRBJ2-1, with TRBD2 identical over 12 bases. CDR3 length equals 15 residues. Germline V CDR1 and CDR2: DFQATT, SNEGSKA (reference sequence). V lost 3 bases, J lost 7 bases, and 7 bases stayed unmatched. CDR3 region: CSASATSGRRNEQFF. DNA of the CDR3: TGCAGTGCTAGTGCGACTAGCGGGAGACGTAATGAGCAGTTCTTC.

The rearrangement links TRBV19 to TRBJ1-6; the match to TRBD1 covers 9 bases. This CDR3 spans 14 amino acids. The germline V gene encodes CDR1 LNHDA and CDR2 SQIVND (reference sequence). V dropped 6 bases and J dropped 10; count of bases not matched to a gene: 7. CDR3 region: CASRPGQGYSPLHF. The CDR3 bases are TGTGCCAGTAGACCGGGACAGGGTTACTCACCCCTCCACTTT.

The V call is TRBV24-1, the J call TRBJ1-4; D uncertain. With 9 bases removed from V and 8 bases from J, the gap between germline ends came to 15 bases. The germline CDR1 and CDR2 sequences are KGHDR and SFDVKD. This CDR3 region has 13 residues. CDR3 coding DNA: TGTGCCACCTGTGGTCATCAGAGGGAAAAACTGTTTTTT. Its protein product is CATCGHQREKLFF.

The V call is TRBV5-1, the J call TRBJ2-1; 9 bases are a match to TRBD2. The CDR3 is 15 residues long. Germline CDR1 and CDR2: SGHRS and YFSETQ. V lost 1 base and J lost 5; bases outside the gene matches: 4. CDR3 region: CASSLRLAVNNEQFF. In DNA, the CDR3 is TGCGCCAGCAGCTTGAGACTAGCGGTTAACAATGAGCAGTTCTTC.

CDR3: CASSFSLLTEGPYGYTF. For the CDR3, the DNA is TGTGCCAGCAGCTTCTCCTTGCTTACCGAGGGCCCCTATGGCTACACCTTC. The chain recombines TRBV11-2 with TRBJ1-2; D gene ambiguous. V lost 3 bases, J lost 4 bases, and 21 bases lay in between. Per germline, CDR1 SGHAT and CDR2 FQNNGV. The CDR3 runs to 17 residues. Full variable domain (missing parts from reference TRBV11-2 and TRBJ1-2): EAGVAQSPRYKIIEKRQSVAFWCNPISGHATLYWYQQILGQGPKLLIQFQNNGVVDDSQLPKDRFSAERLKGVDSTLKIQPAKLEDSAVYLCASSFSLLTEGPYGYTFGSGTRLTVV.

This chain connects TRBV4-1 to TRBJ2-7; 7 bases agree with TRBD2. Germline CDR1 reads MGHRA; CDR2 reads YSYEKL. This CDR3 is built from 15 residues. The V segment lost 3 bases and the J segment 3 bases; nucleotides outside the gene matches: 8. This CDR3 is CASSHIGGKGYEQYF. The CDR3 DNA sequence: TGCGCCAGCAGCCATATCGGGGGGAAGGGCTACGAGCAGTACTTC.

V and J are TRBV4-1 and TRBJ1-1, with a weak D call TRBD1 (6 bases). The V end lost 0 bases, the J end lost 1 base, and 6 bases lay between the germline ends. The germline gives CDR1 MGHRA, CDR2 YSYEKL. CDR3 length equals 14 residues. The CDR3 reads CASSQDRGNTEAFF. The CDR3 DNA sequence: TGCGCCAGCAGCCAAGACAGGGGGAACACTGAAGCTTTCTTT.

CDR3 nucleotide sequence: TGTGCCAGCAGTTTAAAAGGGGTACGAATGAACACTGAAGCTTTCTTT. Protein product: CASSLKGVRMNTEAFF. V is TRBV27 and J is TRBJ1-1; the D gene is possibly TRBD1 (5 bases). CDR3 length: 16 residues. Germline loops: CDR1 MNHEY, CDR2 SMNVEV (reference sequence). V was cut by 2 bases and J by 0 bases, with 13 bases left in between.

The gene calls are TRBV6-5 and TRBJ1-2; 10 bases align to TRBD1. J lost 7 bases, V lost 2 bases, and 10 bases had no gene match. Germline V lookup: CDR1 MNHEY, CDR2 SVGAGI. The CDR3 is made up of 16 amino acids. CDR3 sequence (DNA): TGTGCCAGCAGTTACAGCGTGGGACAGGGGAGATCTGGCTACACCTTC. Amino acid sequence: CASSYSVGQGRSGYTF.